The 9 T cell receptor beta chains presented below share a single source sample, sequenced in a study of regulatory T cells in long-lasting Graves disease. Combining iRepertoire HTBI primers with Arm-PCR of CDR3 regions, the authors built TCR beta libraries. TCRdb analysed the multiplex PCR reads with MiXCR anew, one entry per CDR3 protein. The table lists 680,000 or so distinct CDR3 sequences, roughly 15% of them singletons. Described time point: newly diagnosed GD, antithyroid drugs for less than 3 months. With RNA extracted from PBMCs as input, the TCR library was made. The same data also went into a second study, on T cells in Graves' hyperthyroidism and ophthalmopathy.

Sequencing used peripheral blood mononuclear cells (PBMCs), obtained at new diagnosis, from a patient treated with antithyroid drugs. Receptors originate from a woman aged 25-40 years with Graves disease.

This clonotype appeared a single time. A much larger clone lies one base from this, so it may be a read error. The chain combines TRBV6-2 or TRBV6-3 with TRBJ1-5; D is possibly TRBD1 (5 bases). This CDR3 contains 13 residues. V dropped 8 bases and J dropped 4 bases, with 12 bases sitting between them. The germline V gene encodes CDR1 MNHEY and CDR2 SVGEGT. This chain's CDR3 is CASGGRGNQPQHF. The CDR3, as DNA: TGTGCCAGCGGGGGACGGGGGAATCAGCCCCAGCATTTT.

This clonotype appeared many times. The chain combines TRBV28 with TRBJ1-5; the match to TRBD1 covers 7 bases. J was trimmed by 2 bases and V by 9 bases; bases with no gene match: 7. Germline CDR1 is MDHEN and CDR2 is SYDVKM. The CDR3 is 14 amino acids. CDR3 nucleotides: TGTGCCAGTATCCGGGACAGCGGCAATCAGCCCCAGCATTTT. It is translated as CASIRDSGNQPQHF.

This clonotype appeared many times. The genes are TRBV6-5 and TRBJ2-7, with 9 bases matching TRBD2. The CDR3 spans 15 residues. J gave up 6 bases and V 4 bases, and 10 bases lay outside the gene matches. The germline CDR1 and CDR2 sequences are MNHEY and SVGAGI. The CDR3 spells CASSSKAGGGGEQYF. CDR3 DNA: TGTGCCAGCAGTTCGAAAGCGGGAGGAGGCGGCGAGCAGTACTTC.

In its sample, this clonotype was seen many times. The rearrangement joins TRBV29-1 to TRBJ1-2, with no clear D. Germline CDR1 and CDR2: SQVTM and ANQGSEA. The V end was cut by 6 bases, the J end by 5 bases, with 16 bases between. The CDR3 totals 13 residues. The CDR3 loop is CSVHFRTNYGYTF. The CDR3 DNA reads TGCAGCGTGCACTTTAGGACCAATTATGGCTACACCTTC.

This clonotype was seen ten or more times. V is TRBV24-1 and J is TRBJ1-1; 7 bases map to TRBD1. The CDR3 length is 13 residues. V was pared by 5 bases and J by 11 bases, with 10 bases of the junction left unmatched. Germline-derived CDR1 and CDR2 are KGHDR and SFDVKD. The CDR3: CATSAADRVGAFF. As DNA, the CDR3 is TGTGCCACCAGTGCCGCTGACAGGGTAGGGGCTTTCTTT.

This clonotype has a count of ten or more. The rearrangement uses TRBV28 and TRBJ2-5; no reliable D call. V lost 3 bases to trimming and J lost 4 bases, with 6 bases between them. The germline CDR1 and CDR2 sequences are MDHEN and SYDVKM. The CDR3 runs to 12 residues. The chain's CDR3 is CASSFIAETQYF. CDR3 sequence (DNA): TGTGCCAGCAGTTTCATTGCAGAGACCCAGTACTTC.

CDR3 nucleotide sequence: TGCAGTGTTGGGACAGGGTACTCTAACTATGGCTACACCTTC. Amino acid sequence: CSVGTGYSNYGYTF. The rearrangement uses TRBV20-1 and TRBJ1-2, with 9 bases lining up with TRBD1. V was pared by 7 bases and J by 0 bases, with 6 bases of the junction left unmatched. The CDR3 extends over 14 amino acids. CDR1 and CDR2 from the germline V gene are DFQATT and SNEGSKA (reference sequence).

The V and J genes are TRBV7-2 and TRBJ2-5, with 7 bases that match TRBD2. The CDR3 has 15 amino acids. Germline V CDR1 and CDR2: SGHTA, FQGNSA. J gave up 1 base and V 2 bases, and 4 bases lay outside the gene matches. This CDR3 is CASSLSAGPQETQYF. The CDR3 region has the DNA TGTGCCAGCAGCTTATCAGCGGGGCCCCAAGAGACCCAGTACTTC.

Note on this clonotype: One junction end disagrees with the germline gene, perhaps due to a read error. CDR3 nucleotides: TGTGTCAGCAGCCGAAGGGGACATGTGGCTGAAGCTTTCTTT. As protein: CVSSRRGHVAEAFF. The chain carries TRBV6-1 and TRBJ1-1; D possibly corresponds to TRBD1 (6 bases). There are 14 residues in the CDR3. The germline CDR1 and CDR2 sequences are MNHNS and SASEGT.